The 30 T cell receptor beta chains reported below all come from one sample, sequenced in a study of T cell responses to AZD1222 COVID-19 vaccine. Generated by immunoSEQ multiplex PCR, the TCRdb table keeps only in-frame clones and is missing some. This sample yields 90,000 to 120,000 clones, of which about 94% are seen a single time; around 2% belongs to the top ten. The source was peripheral blood, collected on day 0 of AZD1222 vaccination. The receptors were sampled from an adult in good health.

The chain recombines TRBV3-1 (or the pseudogene TRBV3-2) with TRBJ2-7; unclear D gene. This CDR3 comprises 13 residues. Germline CDR1 LGHDT, CDR2 YNNKEL (reference sequence). The V end was cut by 4 bases, the J end by 2 bases, with 9 bases between. In DNA, the CDR3 is TGTGCCAGCAGCCTAGACATAACCTACGAGCAGTACTTC. Its translation is CASSLDITYEQYF.

V and J are TRBV3-1 (or the pseudogene TRBV3-2) and TRBJ1-4, with D possibly TRBD1 on 6 matching bases. This CDR3 has 18 residues. V was shortened by 1 base and J by 0 bases, with 15 bases between the two germline ends. The germline V gene encodes CDR1 LGHDT and CDR2 YNNKEL (reference sequence). CDR3 amino acids: CASSQAYRVKATNEKLFF. The DNA for the CDR3 is TGTGCCAGCAGCCAAGCATACAGGGTAAAAGCAACTAATGAAAAACTGTTTTTT.

The chain links TRBV11-1 to TRBJ1-1; no reliable D call. V lost 5 bases and J lost 5, with 18 bases in between. Germline assignment: CDR1 SGHAT and CDR2 FQDESV (reference sequence). CDR3 length: 15 amino acids. The DNA for the CDR3 is TGTGCCAGCAGCCAAATGATCGGAACCCCAACTGAAGCTTTCTTT. This sequence encodes CASSQMIGTPTEAFF. The full variable domain, in which reference TRBV11-1 and TRBJ1-1 provide the parts outside the CDR3, is EAEVAQSPRYKITEKSQAVAFWCDPISGHATLYWYRQILGQGPELLVQFQDESVVDDSQLPKDRFSAERLKGVDSTLKIQPAELGDSAMYLCASSQMIGTPTEAFFGQGTRLTVV.

The chain couples TRBV12-3 or TRBV12-4 to TRBJ1-4; D not resolved. Trimming removed 5 bases from V and 7 bases from J, with 5 bases in between. The CDR3 totals 11 residues. The CDR3 bases are TGTGCCAGCAGTGCTGCTGAAAAACTGTTTTTT. It encodes CASSAAEKLFF.

The genes are TRBV10-3 and TRBJ1-1; no clear D gene. Trimming removed 3 bases from V and 0 bases from J, with 8 bases in between. This CDR3 is 14 amino acids long. Germline V gives CDR1 ENHRY, CDR2 SYGVKD. The CDR3 here is CAISDPGLNTEAFF. Written as DNA, the CDR3 is TGTGCCATCAGTGACCCGGGTTTGAACACTGAAGCTTTCTTT.

The genes are TRBV15 and TRBJ2-7; 9 bases match TRBD1. The ends lost 0 bases at V and 6 bases at J; junction bases unmatched: 6. The CDR3 runs to 15 residues. Germline V gives CDR1 LNHNV, CDR2 YYDKDF (reference sequence). As DNA, the CDR3 is TGTGCCACCAGCAGAGACTTGGGACAGGGTGGCGAGCAGTACTTC. Translated: CATSRDLGQGGEQYF. The full variable domain, with the rest looked up from reference TRBV15 and TRBJ2-7, is DAMVIQNPRYQVTQFGKPVTLSCSQTLNHNVMYWYQQKSSQAPKLLFHYYDKDFNNEADTPDNFQSRRPNTSFCFLDIRSPGLGDTAMYLCATSRDLGQGGEQYFGPGTRLTVT.

The chain employs TRBV3-1 (or the pseudogene TRBV3-2) and TRBJ2-7, with TRBD1 identical over 9 bases. Germline values: CDR1 LGHDT, CDR2 YNNKEL (reference sequence). CDR3 length: 16 residues. Trimming cost V 2 bases and J 3 bases; bases outside gene matches: 8. The CDR3 DNA is TGTGCCAGCAGCCAAACCGGGACAGGGATGGGCTACGAGCAGTACTTC. It translates to CASSQTGTGMGYEQYF.

This rearrangement joins TRBV4-3 to TRBJ1-5, with 10 bases fitting TRBD1. CDR1 is LGHNA and CDR2 is YSLEER in the germline V gene. This CDR3 contains 15 residues. V gave up 4 bases and J gave up 4 bases; unmatched junction bases: 4. CDR3 sequence reads: CASSRGQGVNQPQHF. CDR3 DNA sequence: TGCGCCAGCAGCCGCGGACAGGGGGTAAATCAGCCCCAGCATTTT.

This chain uses TRBV19 with TRBJ2-6; a possible D gene is TRBD2 (5 bases). In germline, CDR1 is LNHDA, CDR2 SQIVND (reference sequence). V lost 6 bases and J 2 bases, leaving 5 bases between the germline ends. The CDR3 extends over 13 amino acids. The CDR3 region has the DNA TGTGCCAGTAGGAGGGCTGGGGCCAACGTCCTGACTTTC. Protein: CASRRAGANVLTF. The full variable domain, completed using reference TRBV19 and TRBJ2-6, is DGGITQSPKYLFRKEGQNVTLSCEQNLNHDAMYWYRQDPGQGLRLIYYSQIVNDFQKGDIAEGYSVSREKKESFPLTVTSAQKNPTAFYLCASRRAGANVLTFGAGSRLTVL.

Only one count was recorded for this clone. This rearrangement joins TRBV5-6 to TRBJ1-1; a weak D match, TRBD1 (6 bases). Between the trimmed V and J ends, which lost 1 base and 5 bases, there was a span of 6 bases. CDR1 and CDR2 (germline): SGHDT, YYEEEE. This CDR3 is built from 12 residues. The CDR3: CASSLTGTEAFF. In nucleotides, the CDR3 is TGTGCCAGCAGCTTGACAGGGACTGAAGCTTTCTTT.

The CDR3 nucleotides read TGTGCCAGCAGGGGACAAGGGGTATTAGCTGACTATGGCTACACCTTC. Protein product: CASRGQGVLADYGYTF. V is TRBV5-6 and J is TRBJ1-2; D is possibly TRBD1 (6 bases). The CDR3 is 16 residues long. Germline CDR1 and CDR2: SGHDT and YYEEEE. The V end lost 5 bases, the J end lost 3 bases, and 20 bases lay between the germline ends.

Regarding this clone: Distinct nucleotide sequences in the sample also encode this CDR3. This chain links TRBV6-4 with TRBJ2-3; tentative D call: TRBD1 (6 bases). Germline loops: CDR1 MRHNA, CDR2 SNTAGT. The CDR3 is 14 amino acids. With 2 bases removed from V and 3 bases from J, the gap between germline ends came to 9 bases. For the CDR3, the DNA is TGTGCCAGCAGTGACGGGGGCGCAACAGATACGCAGTATTTT. It yields the protein CASSDGGATDTQYF.

The V gene is TRBV19, the J gene TRBJ2-1, with D possibly being TRBD1 (5 bases). The V and J ends lost 1 base and 5 bases respectively, with 6 bases between them. From germline, CDR1 is LNHDA and CDR2 SQIVND (reference sequence). The CDR3 runs to 13 residues. CDR3 in DNA: TGTGCCAGTAGTATAGCCAGGGACAATGAGCAGTTCTTC. It yields the protein CASSIARDNEQFF.

V usage is TRBV6-5 and J usage is TRBJ1-3, with 8 bases that match TRBD1. V lost 8 bases and J lost 6; bases outside the gene matches: 6. This CDR3 is built from 13 residues. Per germline, CDR1 MNHEY and CDR2 SVGAGI. CDR3 nucleotides: TGTGCCAGCGCCAGGGGGCAGGAAAACACCATATATTTT. Translation: CASARGQENTIYF.

In DNA form, the CDR3 reads TGTGCCAGCAGCATCGCAACAGGGATGAATGAAAAACTGTTTTTT. It yields the protein CASSIATGMNEKLFF. V and J are TRBV5-6 and TRBJ1-4; D is perhaps TRBD1 (6 bases). Trimming cost V 4 bases and J 5 bases, with 15 bases left between them. The CDR3 is 15 residues long. CDR1 SGHDT and CDR2 YYEEEE come from the germline V gene.

This clone was seen only once. The V and J genes are TRBV5-1 and TRBJ1-4, with D possibly matching TRBD1 (6 bases). Deletions cut 4 bases from V and 0 bases from J, with 19 bases between. Germline V gene data show CDR1 as SGHRS and CDR2 as YFSETQ. The CDR3 sequence is 18 residues long. The CDR3 protein is CASSRTSSRGTTNEKLFF. The CDR3, as DNA: TGCGCCAGCAGCCGGACGTCCTCCAGGGGCACAACTAATGAAAAACTGTTTTTT.

This clone came up a few times. This chain links TRBV27 with TRBJ1-2, with a possible D match to TRBD1 (5 bases). The length of the CDR3 is 18 residues. V lost 3 bases and J lost 6, with 26 bases in between. Germline V gene lookup returns CDR1 MNHEY and CDR2 SMNVEV (reference sequence). The CDR3 here is CASSLGVYGNGRGDGYTF. The CDR3 nucleotides read TGTGCCAGCAGTTTGGGGGTGTATGGGAACGGAAGGGGCGATGGCTACACCTTC.

V is TRBV5-8 and J is TRBJ1-1, with TRBD1 matching over 7 bases. Per the germline V gene, CDR1 is SGHTS and CDR2 is YDEGEE. The CDR3 is 14 amino acids. Unmatched junction bases numbered 6, after V lost 0 bases and J lost 7 bases. The CDR3 reads CASSLGQGIFEAFF. CDR3 nucleotide sequence: TGTGCCAGCAGCTTGGGACAGGGAATCTTTGAAGCTTTCTTT.

The V and J genes are TRBV6-5 and TRBJ1-5; 8 positions agree with TRBD1. The V gene end was trimmed by 6 bases and the J gene end by 9 bases; junction bases not matched to a gene: 10. The CDR3 covers 14 residues. CDR1 and CDR2 (germline): MNHEY, SVGAGI. CDR3 in DNA: TGTGCCAGCAGCGACGGACAGGGTGTTAGGCCCCAGCATTTT. Its translation is CASSDGQGVRPQHF.

The gene calls are TRBV24-1 and TRBJ2-3; TRBD2 agrees at 10 bases. The CDR3 length is 14 residues. Germline CDR1 is KGHDR and CDR2 is SFDVKD. V gave up 9 bases and J gave up 4 bases; unmatched junction bases: 6. The CDR3 protein is CATQKREGADTQYF. As DNA, the CDR3 is TGTGCCACCCAGAAGCGGGAGGGGGCAGATACGCAGTATTTT.

This rearrangement joins TRBV12-3 or TRBV12-4 to TRBJ1-2; possibly TRBD1 for D (5 bases). V was trimmed by 11 bases and J by 7 bases, leaving 17 bases between them. The CDR3 consists of 12 residues. CDR3 bases: TGTGCCGGCCGCCGGGGGATTTCTGGCTACACCTTC. This gives the protein CAGRRGISGYTF.

The rearrangement uses TRBV11-2 and TRBJ1-5, with D unresolved. The CDR3 runs to 16 residues. V lost 5 bases and J lost 0, with 14 bases in between. Germline V CDR1 and CDR2: SGHAT, FQNNGV. CDR3 bases: TGTGCCAGCAGCCTCGAGGGCAGAATTAGCAATCAGCCCCAGCATTTT. Translation gives CASSLEGRISNQPQHF. Combining the CDR3 with reference TRBV11-2 and TRBJ1-5 gives the whole variable domain EAGVAQSPRYKIIEKRQSVAFWCNPISGHATLYWYQQILGQGPKLLIQFQNNGVVDDSQLPKDRFSAERLKGVDSTLKIQPAKLEDSAVYLCASSLEGRISNQPQHFGDGTRLSIL.

The V gene is TRBV12-3 or TRBV12-4, the J gene TRBJ2-2; no clear D gene. The V end was cut by 6 bases, the J end by 3 bases, with 8 bases between. This CDR3 spans 13 amino acids. CDR3 loop: CASSFSDTGELFF. CDR3 bases: TGTGCCAGCAGCTTCTCCGACACCGGGGAGCTGTTTTTT.

The chain carries TRBV30 and TRBJ2-1, with 10 nucleotides matching TRBD2. Germline loops: CDR1 GTSNPN, CDR2 SVGIG (reference sequence). This CDR3 has 14 residues. The J segment lost 2 bases and the V segment lost 6 bases, leaving 4 bases of the junction unmatched. The CDR3 protein is CACSSGSPYNEQFF. The CDR3 nucleotides read TGTGCCTGTTCTAGCGGGAGCCCCTACAATGAGCAGTTCTTC.

The CDR3 protein is CASSMDEGEFF. DNA for the CDR3: TGTGCCAGTAGTATGGATGAGGGGGAATTCTTT. The gene calls are TRBV19 and TRBJ1-1; weak D call: TRBD1 (6 bases). Trimming left V 3 bases short and J 14 bases short, with 13 bases between. The CDR3 length is 11 residues. Germline V gene lookup returns CDR1 LNHDA and CDR2 SQIVND (reference sequence).

In its sample, this clone was seen once. The chain employs TRBV9 and TRBJ1-4, with 11 nucleotides matching TRBD1. This CDR3 spans 14 amino acids. The V segment lost 4 bases and the J segment 8 bases; nucleotides outside the gene matches: 4. The germline CDR1 and CDR2 sequences are SGDLS and YYNGEE. As DNA, the CDR3 is TGTGCCAGCAGCTCGGACAGGGGGCACGAAAAACTGTTTTTT. Amino acids: CASSSDRGHEKLFF.

The V gene is TRBV6-1, the J gene TRBJ1-1; D is unresolved. Trimming shortened V by 3 bases and J by 6 bases, and 11 bases separated the two germline ends. This CDR3 contains 13 residues. Germline loops: CDR1 MNHNS, CDR2 SASEGT. The CDR3 sequence: CASSEDRIAEAFF. The CDR3 DNA is TGTGCCAGCAGTGAGGATAGGATTGCTGAAGCTTTCTTT.

This clone is a singleton in its sample. The chain couples TRBV4-3 to TRBJ1-1; D unclear. Deletions cut 1 base from V and 7 bases from J, with 10 bases between. The CDR3 covers 13 residues. Germline assignment: CDR1 LGHNA and CDR2 YSLEER. The CDR3 reads CASSQAVGREAFF. The CDR3 coding sequence is TGCGCCAGCAGCCAAGCAGTCGGCCGTGAAGCTTTCTTT.

The chain couples TRBV7-3 to TRBJ2-1; 10 nucleotides match TRBD2. There are 15 residues in the CDR3. Germline CDR1 and CDR2: SGHTA and FQGTGA. Unmatched junction bases numbered 5, after V lost 5 bases and J lost 4 bases. CDR3 in amino acids: CASSLLAGAYNEQFF. CDR3 DNA sequence: TGTGCCAGCAGCCTTCTAGCGGGGGCTTACAATGAGCAGTTCTTC.

The chain employs TRBV6-2 or TRBV6-3 and TRBJ1-4; D not resolved. CDR1 and CDR2 (germline): MNHEY, SVGEGT. This CDR3 has 15 residues. The germline V and J ends were trimmed by 5 bases and 4 bases, with 14 bases remaining between them. The CDR3 region is CASSPRWMINEKLFF. CDR3 in DNA: TGTGCCAGCAGTCCCCGTTGGATGATTAATGAAAAACTGTTTTTT.